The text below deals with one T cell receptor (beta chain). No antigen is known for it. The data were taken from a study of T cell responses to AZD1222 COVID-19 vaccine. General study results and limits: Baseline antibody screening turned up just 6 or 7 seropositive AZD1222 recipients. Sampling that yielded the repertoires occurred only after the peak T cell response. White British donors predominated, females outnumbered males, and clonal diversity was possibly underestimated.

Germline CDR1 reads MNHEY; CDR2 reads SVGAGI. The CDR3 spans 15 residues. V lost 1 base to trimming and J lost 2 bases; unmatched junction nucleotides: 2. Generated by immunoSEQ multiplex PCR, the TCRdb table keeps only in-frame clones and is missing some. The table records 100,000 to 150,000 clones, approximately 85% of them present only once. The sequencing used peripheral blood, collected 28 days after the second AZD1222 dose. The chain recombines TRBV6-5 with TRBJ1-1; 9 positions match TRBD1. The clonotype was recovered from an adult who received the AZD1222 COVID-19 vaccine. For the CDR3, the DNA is TGTGCCAGCAGTTACTACAGGGGGCTTAACACTGAAGCTTTCTTT. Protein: CASSYYRGLNTEAFF.